The 2 T cell receptor beta chains below come from one sample, sequenced in a study of T cell responses to AZD1222 COVID-19 vaccine. The repertoire was sequenced with immunoSEQ multiplex PCR; TCRdb's copy has only in-frame clones and lacks some. Found here are roughly 91,000 clones, more than 75% of them singletons; the top ten hold around 3%. The sample consisted of peripheral blood, taken on day 0 of AZD1222 vaccination. These receptors came from an adult in good health.

The V call is TRBV2, the J call TRBJ1-5; the D is unclear. The CDR3 sequence is 13 residues long. Germline V lookup: CDR1 SNHLY, CDR2 FYNNEI. Trimming took 0 bases from V and 6 from J, leaving 6 bases between them. In nucleotides, the CDR3 is TGTGCCAGCAGTGAAGCGTATCTTCAGCCCCAGCATTTT. Translated, it gives CASSEAYLQPQHF.

The V gene is TRBV19, the J gene TRBJ1-2; D might be TRBD1 (5 bases). V shed 3 bases and J shed 2 bases, with 13 bases lying between them. Per germline, CDR1 LNHDA and CDR2 SQIVND (reference sequence). The CDR3 covers 15 residues. CDR3: CASSMAQGENYGYTF. The CDR3 coding sequence is TGTGCCAGTAGTATGGCCCAGGGAGAAAACTATGGCTACACCTTC.